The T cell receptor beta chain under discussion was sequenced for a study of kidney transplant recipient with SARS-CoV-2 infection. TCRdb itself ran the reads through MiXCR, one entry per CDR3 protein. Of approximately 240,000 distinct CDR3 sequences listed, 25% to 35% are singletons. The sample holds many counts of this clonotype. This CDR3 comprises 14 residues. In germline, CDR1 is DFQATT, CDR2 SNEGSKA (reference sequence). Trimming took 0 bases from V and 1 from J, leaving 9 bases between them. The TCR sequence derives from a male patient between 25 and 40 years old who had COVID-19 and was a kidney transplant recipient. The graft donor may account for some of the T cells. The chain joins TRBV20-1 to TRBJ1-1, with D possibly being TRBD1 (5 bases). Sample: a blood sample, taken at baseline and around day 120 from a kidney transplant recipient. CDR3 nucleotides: TGCAGTGCTAGAGACCTAGGGGAGAACACTGAAGCTTTCTTT. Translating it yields CSARDLGENTEAFF.